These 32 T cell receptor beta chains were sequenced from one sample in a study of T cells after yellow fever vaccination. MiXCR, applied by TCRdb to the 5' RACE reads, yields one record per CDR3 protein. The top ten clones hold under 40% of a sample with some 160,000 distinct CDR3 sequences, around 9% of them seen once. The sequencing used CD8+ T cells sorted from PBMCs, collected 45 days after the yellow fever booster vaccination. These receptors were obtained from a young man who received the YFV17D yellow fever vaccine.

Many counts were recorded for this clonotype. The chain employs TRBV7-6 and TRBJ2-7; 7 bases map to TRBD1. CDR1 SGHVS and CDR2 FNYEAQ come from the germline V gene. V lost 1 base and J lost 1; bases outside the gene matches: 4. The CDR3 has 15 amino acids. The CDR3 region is CASSLGQGGSYEQYF. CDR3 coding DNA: TGTGCCAGCAGCTTAGGACAGGGTGGGTCCTACGAGCAGTACTTC.

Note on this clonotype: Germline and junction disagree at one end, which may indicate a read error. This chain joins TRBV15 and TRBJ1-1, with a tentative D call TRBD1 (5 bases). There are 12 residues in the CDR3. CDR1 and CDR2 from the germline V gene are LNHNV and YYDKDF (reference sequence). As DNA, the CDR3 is TGTGCCACCAGCTTTACGCAGGGACCCACCGTCTTT. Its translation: CATSFTQGPTVF.

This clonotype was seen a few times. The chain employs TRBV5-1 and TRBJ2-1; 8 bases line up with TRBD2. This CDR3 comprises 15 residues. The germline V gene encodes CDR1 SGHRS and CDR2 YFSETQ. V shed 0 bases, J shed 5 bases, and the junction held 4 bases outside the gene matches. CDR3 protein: CASSLVVAGNNEQFF. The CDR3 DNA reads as TGCGCCAGCAGCTTGGTCGTAGCGGGGAACAATGAGCAGTTCTTC.

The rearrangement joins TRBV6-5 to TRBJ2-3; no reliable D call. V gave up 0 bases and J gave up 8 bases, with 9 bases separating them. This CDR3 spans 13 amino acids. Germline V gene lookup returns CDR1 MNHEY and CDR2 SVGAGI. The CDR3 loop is CASSYSKVTTQYF. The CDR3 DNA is TGTGCCAGCAGTTACTCGAAGGTAACTACGCAGTATTTT.

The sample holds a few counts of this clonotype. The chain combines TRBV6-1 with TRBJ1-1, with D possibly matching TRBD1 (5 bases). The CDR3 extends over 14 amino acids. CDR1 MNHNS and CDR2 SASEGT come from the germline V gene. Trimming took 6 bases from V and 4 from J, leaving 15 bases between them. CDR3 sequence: CASSALGDPTEAFF. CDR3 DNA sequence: TGTGCCAGCAGCGCATTAGGGGATCCCACTGAAGCTTTCTTT.

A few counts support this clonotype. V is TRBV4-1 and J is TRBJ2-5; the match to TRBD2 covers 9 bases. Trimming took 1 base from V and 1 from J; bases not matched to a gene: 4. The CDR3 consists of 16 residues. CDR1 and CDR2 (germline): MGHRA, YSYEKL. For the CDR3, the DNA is TGCGCCAGCAGCCAAGTGTTGCGGGGGGGCCAAGAGACCCAGTACTTC. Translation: CASSQVLRGGQETQYF.

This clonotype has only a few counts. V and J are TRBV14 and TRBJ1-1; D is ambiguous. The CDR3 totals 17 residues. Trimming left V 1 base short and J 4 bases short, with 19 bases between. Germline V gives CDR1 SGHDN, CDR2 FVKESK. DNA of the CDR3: TGTGCCAGCAGCCAAGGGCCCCGCGTAGTAGATCGCACTGAAGCTTTCTTT. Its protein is CASSQGPRVVDRTEAFF.

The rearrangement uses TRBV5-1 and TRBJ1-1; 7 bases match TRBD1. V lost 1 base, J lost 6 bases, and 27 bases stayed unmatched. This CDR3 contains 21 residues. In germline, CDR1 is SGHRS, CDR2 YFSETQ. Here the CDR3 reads CASSLFPRDSLSSDMSSEAFF. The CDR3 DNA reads TGCGCCAGCAGCTTGTTCCCCAGGGACAGTCTTTCCTCGGATATGAGCTCTGAAGCTTTCTTT.

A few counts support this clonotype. The CDR3: CASSRLGENTEAFF. The CDR3 coding sequence is TGTGCCAGCTCAAGATTAGGCGAGAACACTGAAGCTTTCTTT. The chain has TRBV18 and TRBJ1-1; no clear D gene. Germline V CDR1 and CDR2: KGHSH, LQKENI. V lost 5 bases to trimming and J lost 1 base, with 11 bases between them. This CDR3 has 14 amino acids.

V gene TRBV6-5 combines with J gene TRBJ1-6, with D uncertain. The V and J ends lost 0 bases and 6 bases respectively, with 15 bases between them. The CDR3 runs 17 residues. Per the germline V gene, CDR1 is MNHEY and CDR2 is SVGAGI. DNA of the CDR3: TGTGCCAGCAGTTACTCCAATGTTCAGAGTATTAATTCACCCCTCCACTTT. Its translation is CASSYSNVQSINSPLHF.

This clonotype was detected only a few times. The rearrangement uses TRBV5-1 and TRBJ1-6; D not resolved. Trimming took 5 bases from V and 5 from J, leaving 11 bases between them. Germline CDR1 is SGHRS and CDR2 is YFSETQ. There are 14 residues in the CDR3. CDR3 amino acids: CASRDGSDNSPLHF. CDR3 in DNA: TGCGCCAGCAGAGACGGATCGGATAATTCACCCCTCCACTTT.

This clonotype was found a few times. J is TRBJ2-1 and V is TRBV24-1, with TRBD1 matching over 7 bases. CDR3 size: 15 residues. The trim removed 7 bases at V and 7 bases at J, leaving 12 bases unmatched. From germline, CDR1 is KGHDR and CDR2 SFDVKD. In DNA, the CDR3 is TGTGCCACCAGCTCCGGGACAGAGATTTGGAATGAGCAGTTCTTC. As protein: CATSSGTEIWNEQFF.

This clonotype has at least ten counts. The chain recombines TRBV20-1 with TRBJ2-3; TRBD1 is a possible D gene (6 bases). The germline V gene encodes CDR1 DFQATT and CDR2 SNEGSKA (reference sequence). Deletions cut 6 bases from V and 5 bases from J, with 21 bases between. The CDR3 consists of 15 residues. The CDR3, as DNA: TGCAGTGCCCGCCCCCCCAGGGGCGCCGTAGATACGCAGTATTTT. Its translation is CSARPPRGAVDTQYF.

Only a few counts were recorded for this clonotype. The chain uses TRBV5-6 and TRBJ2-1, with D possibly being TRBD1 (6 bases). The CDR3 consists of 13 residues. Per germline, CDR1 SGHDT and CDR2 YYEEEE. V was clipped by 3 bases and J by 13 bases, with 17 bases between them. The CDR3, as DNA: TGTGCCAGCAGCTCGGGCCTACGACAGGTACAGTTCTTC. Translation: CASSSGLRQVQFF.

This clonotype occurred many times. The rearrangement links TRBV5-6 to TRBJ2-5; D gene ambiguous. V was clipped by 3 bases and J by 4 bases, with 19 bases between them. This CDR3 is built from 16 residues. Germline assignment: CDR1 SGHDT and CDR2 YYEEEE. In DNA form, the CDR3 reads TGTGCCAGCAGCTGGTTTGAAGGAATGAAGGCAGAGACCCAGTACTTC. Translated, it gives CASSWFEGMKAETQYF.

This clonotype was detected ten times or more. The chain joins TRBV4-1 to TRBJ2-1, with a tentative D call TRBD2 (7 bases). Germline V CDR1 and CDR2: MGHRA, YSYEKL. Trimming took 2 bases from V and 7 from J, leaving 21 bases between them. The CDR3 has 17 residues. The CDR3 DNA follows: TGCGCCAGCAGCCAACGTGATTTTGGGGGGGCAGGGAATGAGCAGTTCTTC. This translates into CASSQRDFGGAGNEQFF.

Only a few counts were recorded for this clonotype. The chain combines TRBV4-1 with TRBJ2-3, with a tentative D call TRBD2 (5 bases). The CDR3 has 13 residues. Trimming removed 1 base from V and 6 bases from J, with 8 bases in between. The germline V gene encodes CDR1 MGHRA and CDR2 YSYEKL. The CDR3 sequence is CASSQVSEDTQYF. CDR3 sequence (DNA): TGCGCCAGCAGCCAAGTTAGCGAGGATACGCAGTATTTT.

The CDR3 sequence: CASSSFSGALGVVTGELFF. CDR3 nucleotide sequence: TGTGCCAGCAGCTCGTTCTCGGGCGCCCTTGGGGTCGTCACCGGGGAGCTGTTTTTT. This chain links TRBV7-6 with TRBJ2-2; D is undetermined. Germline V gene lookup returns CDR1 SGHVS and CDR2 FNYEAQ. The CDR3 contains 19 residues. Trimming stripped 4 bases from V and 4 bases from J, with 25 bases between.

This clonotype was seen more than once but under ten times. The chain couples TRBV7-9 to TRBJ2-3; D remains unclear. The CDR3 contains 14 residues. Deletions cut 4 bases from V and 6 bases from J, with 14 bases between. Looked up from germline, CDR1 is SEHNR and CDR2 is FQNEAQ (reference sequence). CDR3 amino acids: CASSSDWVLDTQYF. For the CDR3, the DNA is TGTGCCAGCAGCTCTGACTGGGTCTTGGATACGCAGTATTTT.

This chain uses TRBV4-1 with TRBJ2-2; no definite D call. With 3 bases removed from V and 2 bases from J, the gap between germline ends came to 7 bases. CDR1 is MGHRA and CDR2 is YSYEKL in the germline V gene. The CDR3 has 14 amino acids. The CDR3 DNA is TGCGCCAGCAGCCACAGACCCAACACCGGGGAGCTGTTTTTT. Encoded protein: CASSHRPNTGELFF.

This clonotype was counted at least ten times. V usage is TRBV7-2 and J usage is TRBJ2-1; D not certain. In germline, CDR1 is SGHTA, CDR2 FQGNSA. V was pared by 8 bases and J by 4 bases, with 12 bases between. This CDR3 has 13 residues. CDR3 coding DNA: TGTGCCAGCTCTCGCAACGAGTACAATGAGCAGTTCTTC. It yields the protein CASSRNEYNEQFF.

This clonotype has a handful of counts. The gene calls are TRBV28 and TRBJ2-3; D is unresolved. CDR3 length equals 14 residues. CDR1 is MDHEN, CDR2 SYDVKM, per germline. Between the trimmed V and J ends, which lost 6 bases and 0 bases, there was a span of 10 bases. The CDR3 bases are TGTGCCAGCAGCCATTCCACTAGCACAGATACGCAGTATTTT. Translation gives CASSHSTSTDTQYF.

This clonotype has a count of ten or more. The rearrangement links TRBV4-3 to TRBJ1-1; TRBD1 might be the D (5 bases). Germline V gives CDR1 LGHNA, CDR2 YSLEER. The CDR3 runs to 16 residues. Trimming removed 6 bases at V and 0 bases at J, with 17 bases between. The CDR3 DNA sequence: TGCGCCAGCAGTCCTATGGGGGGACGTATGAACACTGAAGCTTTCTTT. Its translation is CASSPMGGRMNTEAFF.

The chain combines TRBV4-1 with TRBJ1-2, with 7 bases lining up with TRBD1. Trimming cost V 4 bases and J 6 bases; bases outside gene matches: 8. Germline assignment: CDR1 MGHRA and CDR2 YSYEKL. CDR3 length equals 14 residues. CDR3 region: CASSRSTGVDGYTF. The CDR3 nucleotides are TGCGCCAGCAGCCGGTCCACAGGGGTAGATGGCTACACCTTC.

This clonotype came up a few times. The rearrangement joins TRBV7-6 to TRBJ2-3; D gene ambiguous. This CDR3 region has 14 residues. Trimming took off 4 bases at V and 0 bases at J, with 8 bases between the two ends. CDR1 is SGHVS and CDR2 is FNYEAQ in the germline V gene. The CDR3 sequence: CASSSFSSTDTQYF. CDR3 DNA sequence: TGTGCCAGCAGCTCATTTTCTAGCACAGATACGCAGTATTTT. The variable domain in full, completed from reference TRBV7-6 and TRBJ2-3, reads GAGVSQSPRYKVTKRGQDVALRCDPISGHVSLYWYRQALGQGPEFLTYFNYEAQQDKSGLPNDRFSAERPEGSISTLTIQRTEQRDSAMYRCASSSFSSTDTQYFGPGTRLTVL.

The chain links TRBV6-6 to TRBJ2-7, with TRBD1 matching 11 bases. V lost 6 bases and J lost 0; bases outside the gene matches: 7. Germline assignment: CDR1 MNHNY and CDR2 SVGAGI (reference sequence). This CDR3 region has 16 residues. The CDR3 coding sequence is TGTGCCAGCAGCCGGACAGGGGGCCGACTCTCCTACGAGCAGTACTTC. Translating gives CASSRTGGRLSYEQYF.

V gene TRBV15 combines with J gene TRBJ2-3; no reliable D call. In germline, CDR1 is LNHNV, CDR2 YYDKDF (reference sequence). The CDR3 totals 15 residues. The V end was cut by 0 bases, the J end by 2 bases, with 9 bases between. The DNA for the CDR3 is TGTGCCACCAGCAGAGAGGGCAAAAACACAGATACGCAGTATTTT. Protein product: CATSREGKNTDTQYF.

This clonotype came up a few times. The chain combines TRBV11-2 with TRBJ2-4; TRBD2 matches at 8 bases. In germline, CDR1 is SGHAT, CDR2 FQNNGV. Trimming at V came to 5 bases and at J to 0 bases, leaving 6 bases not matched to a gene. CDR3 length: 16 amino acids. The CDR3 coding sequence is TGTGCCAGCAGCCAAATAGCGGGGCTAGCCAAAAACATTCAGTACTTC. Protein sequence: CASSQIAGLAKNIQYF.

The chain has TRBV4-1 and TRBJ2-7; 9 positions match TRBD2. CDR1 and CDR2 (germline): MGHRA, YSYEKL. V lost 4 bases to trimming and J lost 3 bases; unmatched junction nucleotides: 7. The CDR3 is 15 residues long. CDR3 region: CASSRTAGGHYEQYF. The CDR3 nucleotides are TGCGCCAGCAGCCGAACAGCGGGGGGCCACTACGAGCAGTACTTC.

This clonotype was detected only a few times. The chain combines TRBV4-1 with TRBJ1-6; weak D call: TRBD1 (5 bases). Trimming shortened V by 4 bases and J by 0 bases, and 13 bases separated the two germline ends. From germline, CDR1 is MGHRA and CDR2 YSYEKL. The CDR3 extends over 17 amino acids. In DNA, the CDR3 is TGCGCCAGCAGCCTCGGGACGGTGAGCTCCTATAATTCACCCCTCCACTTT. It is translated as CASSLGTVSSYNSPLHF.

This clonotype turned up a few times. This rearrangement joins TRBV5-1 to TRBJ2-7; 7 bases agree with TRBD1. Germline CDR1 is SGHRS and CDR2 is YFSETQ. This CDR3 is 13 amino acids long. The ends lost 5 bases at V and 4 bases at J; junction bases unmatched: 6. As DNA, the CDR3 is TGCGCCAGCAGGGGGACAGACTTTTACGAGCAGTACTTC. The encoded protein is CASRGTDFYEQYF.

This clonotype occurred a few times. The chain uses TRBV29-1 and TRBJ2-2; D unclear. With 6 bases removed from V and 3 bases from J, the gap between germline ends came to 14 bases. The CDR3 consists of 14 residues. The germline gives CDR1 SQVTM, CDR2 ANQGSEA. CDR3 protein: CSVHDVWDTGELFF. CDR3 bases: TGCAGCGTCCACGACGTCTGGGACACCGGGGAGCTGTTTTTT.